What follows are 22 T cell receptor beta chains derived from one specimen sequenced in a study of T cell repertoires in cytomegalovirus infection. TCRdb ran MiXCR on the reads and lists one entry per CDR3 protein. The table has a few hundred thousand distinct CDR3 sequences, about a sixth seen once. The sequenced sample consisted of PBMCs. Every receptor here comes from a human donor in good health (CMV status not recorded). Some clones in this sample may be carry-over from other donors' samples.

This clonotype was observed many times. The rearrangement uses TRBV29-1 and TRBJ1-4; 7 nucleotides match TRBD1. This CDR3 contains 13 residues. J was trimmed by 10 bases and V by 3 bases; bases with no gene match: 8. The V gene's germline CDR1 is SQVTM and CDR2 ANQGSEA. The CDR3 sequence: CSVDSGTEAKLFF. DNA for the CDR3: TGCAGCGTTGATTCCGGGACAGAGGCAAAACTGTTTTTT.

This clonotype came up once. Its ends do not fully match the called genes, so a read error is possible. The chain links TRBV20-1 to TRBJ2-7, with TRBD1 as a possible D gene (7 bases). The germline CDR1 and CDR2 sequences are DFQATT and SNEGSKA (reference sequence). The CDR3 runs 15 residues. The CDR3 DNA is TGCAGTGCTTCCTCTGACAGGGCGGGATCCTACAAGCAGTACTTC. Translated: CSASSDRAGSYKQYF.

This clonotype was counted many times. The chain has TRBV4-1 and TRBJ1-1, with D perhaps matching TRBD1 (6 bases). This CDR3 has 15 amino acids. Germline CDR1 and CDR2: MGHRA and YSYEKL. The V and J ends lost 4 bases and 4 bases respectively, with 16 bases between them. The CDR3 sequence: CASSPPTGSSTEAFF. In DNA form, the CDR3 reads TGCGCCAGCAGCCCCCCCACAGGGTCCAGCACTGAAGCTTTCTTT.

This clonotype turned up a few times. The genes are TRBV11-2 and TRBJ1-1; a possible D gene is TRBD1 (5 bases). This CDR3 comprises 13 residues. Per germline, CDR1 SGHAT and CDR2 FQNNGV. V lost 5 bases, J lost 3 bases, and 10 bases lay in between. CDR3 loop: CASSAETDTEAFF. The CDR3 DNA reads as TGTGCCAGCAGCGCCGAGACAGACACTGAAGCTTTCTTT.

At least ten counts were recorded for this clonotype. The V gene is TRBV7-6, the J gene TRBJ2-3; possibly TRBD2 for D (6 bases). This CDR3 comprises 14 residues. Trimming stripped 1 base from V and 1 base from J, with 6 bases between. Germline assignment: CDR1 SGHVS and CDR2 FNYEAQ. The CDR3 DNA is TGTGCCAGCAGCTTAGTAGCGGGCACAGATACGCAGTATTTT. This encodes CASSLVAGTDTQYF.

This clonotype was detected ten times or more. The rearrangement uses TRBV7-2 and TRBJ1-1; D not resolved. V was cut by 1 base and J by 12 bases, with 18 bases left in between. CDR1 SGHTA and CDR2 FQGNSA come from the germline V gene. CDR3 length: 14 residues. CDR3 protein: CASSLVAAGPFPFF. CDR3 coding DNA: TGTGCCAGCAGCTTAGTTGCGGCAGGCCCATTCCCTTTCTTT.

The V call is TRBV29-1, the J call TRBJ1-1, with 10 bases identical to TRBD1. Germline loops: CDR1 SQVTM, CDR2 ANQGSEA. This CDR3 contains 11 residues. Trimming took 6 bases from V and 12 from J; bases not matched to a gene: 7. The chain's CDR3 is CSVARTGGTFF. CDR3 bases: TGCAGCGTAGCCCGGACAGGGGGAACTTTCTTT.

This chain uses TRBV29-1 with TRBJ2-1; D might be TRBD1 or TRBD2, each matching 5 bases. Trimming took off 7 bases at V and 10 bases at J, with 20 bases between the two ends. From germline, CDR1 is SQVTM and CDR2 ANQGSEA. The CDR3 is made up of 13 amino acids. This CDR3 is CSEAPNSRDEQFF. The DNA of the CDR3 is TGCAGCGAGGCCCCCAATAGCAGGGACGAGCAGTTCTTC.

This clonotype was counted a few times. The V and J genes are TRBV7-9 and TRBJ2-7; no definite D call. Deletions cut 5 bases from V and 3 bases from J, with 11 bases between. Germline V CDR1 and CDR2: SEHNR, FQNEAQ (reference sequence). This CDR3 has 13 amino acids. The CDR3 DNA follows: TGTGCCAGCAGCCCAGATCCATTCTACGAGCAGTACTTC. Amino acid sequence: CASSPDPFYEQYF.

This clonotype was detected only a few times. Possible read error: a much larger clone is one base away. The V and J genes are TRBV6-5 and TRBJ1-3, with D unclear. The ends were cut back, 6 bases at V and 0 bases at J, with 3 bases in the middle. CDR3 length: 12 residues. Germline V gene sequence: CDR1 MNHEY, CDR2 SVGAGI. This CDR3 reads CASSTSGNTIYF. The DNA of the CDR3 is TGTGCCAGCAGCACCTCTGGAAACACCATATATTTT.

This clonotype was counted a few times. The gene calls are TRBV20-1 and TRBJ2-7; 7 bases fit TRBD2. Germline V CDR1 and CDR2: DFQATT, SNEGSKA (reference sequence). CDR3 length: 13 residues. With 6 bases clipped from V and 2 bases from J, the junction kept 7 bases outside the gene matches. The CDR3 reads CSAREGRTYEQYF. CDR3 coding DNA: TGCAGTGCCAGGGAGGGAAGGACCTACGAGCAGTACTTC.

The J gene is TRBJ2-3, the V gene TRBV5-4, with D hard to call. The CDR3 runs to 14 residues. Trimming took off 0 bases at V and 5 bases at J, with 10 bases between the two ends. Germline CDR1 SGHNT, CDR2 YYREEE (reference sequence). The CDR3 loop reads CASSLGPTEDTQYF. DNA of the CDR3: TGTGCCAGCAGCTTGGGGCCCACGGAAGATACGCAGTATTTT.

There are a few counts of this clonotype. This sequence joins TRBV7-9 and TRBJ2-5; 9 nucleotides align to TRBD1. Germline CDR1 is SEHNR and CDR2 is FQNEAQ (reference sequence). This CDR3 is 13 amino acids long. The ends lost 8 bases at V and 2 bases at J; junction bases unmatched: 3. For the CDR3, the DNA is TGTGCCAGCTCGGACAGGGGACAAGAGACCCAGTACTTC. Its translation is CASSDRGQETQYF. Combining the CDR3 with reference TRBV7-9 and TRBJ2-5 gives the whole variable domain DTGVSQNPRHKITKRGQNVTFRCDPISEHNRLYWYRQTLGQGPEFLTYFQNEAQLEKSRLLSDRFSAERPKGSFSTLEIQRTEQGDSAMYLCASSDRGQETQYFGPGTRLLVL.

J is TRBJ2-3 and V is TRBV27, with a weak D call TRBD1 (6 bases). V shed 7 bases and J shed 9 bases, with 11 bases lying between them. The CDR3 spans 11 residues. CDR1 is MNHEY and CDR2 is SMNVEV in the germline V gene (reference sequence). CDR3 region: CASNDRRTQYF. CDR3 nucleotide sequence: TGTGCCAGCAATGACAGGCGGACGCAGTATTTT.

This clonotype came up many times. The gene calls are TRBV28 and TRBJ2-2, with 9 bases matching TRBD2. Germline V lookup: CDR1 MDHEN, CDR2 SYDVKM. There are 15 residues in the CDR3. V lost 8 bases to trimming and J lost 1 base; unmatched junction nucleotides: 5. The CDR3 DNA is TGTGCCAGCTGCTCTAGCGGGGTGAACACCGGGGAGCTGTTTTTT. Protein sequence: CASCSSGVNTGELFF.

This clonotype has a handful of counts. The chain uses TRBV28 and TRBJ1-1, with TRBD1 as a possible D gene (6 bases). There are 13 residues in the CDR3. The V gene's germline CDR1 is MDHEN and CDR2 SYDVKM. The V end was cut by 6 bases, the J end by 5 bases, with 13 bases between. CDR3 nucleotides: TGTGCCAGCAGGCATCACCAGGGGACTGAAGCTTTCTTT. It specifies CASRHHQGTEAFF.

The chain is built from TRBV9 and TRBJ2-3; TRBD2 matches 13 bases. The ends lost 4 bases at V and 5 bases at J; junction bases unmatched: 4. CDR1 SGDLS and CDR2 YYNGEE come from the germline V gene. The CDR3 consists of 15 residues. CDR3 loop: CASSLRLAGGDTQYF. CDR3 in DNA: TGTGCCAGCAGCTTACGACTAGCGGGAGGAGATACGCAGTATTTT.

This clonotype occurred a few times. This sequence joins TRBV7-6 and TRBJ2-7, with D possibly being TRBD2 (6 bases). This CDR3 contains 15 residues. Per the germline V gene, CDR1 is SGHVS and CDR2 is FNYEAQ. Trimming pared 1 base from V and 3 bases from J, leaving 13 bases between. CDR3 in DNA: TGTGCCAGCAGCTTAGGGAACGGACTATTCTACGAGCAGTACTTC. Protein product: CASSLGNGLFYEQYF.

This chain links TRBV5-6 with TRBJ1-5; no definite D call. This CDR3 is built from 13 residues. The germline V and J ends were trimmed by 0 bases and 3 bases, with 4 bases remaining between them. Germline V gene data show CDR1 as SGHDT and CDR2 as YYEEEE. The CDR3 reads CASSLENNQPQHF. The CDR3 DNA is TGTGCCAGCAGCTTGGAAAACAATCAGCCCCAGCATTTT.

The table lists this clonotype with a few counts. V is TRBV20-1 and J is TRBJ1-1; the D is unclear. Germline V CDR1 and CDR2: DFQATT, SNEGSKA (reference sequence). The V and J ends lost 2 bases and 1 base respectively, with 8 bases between them. The CDR3 has 13 amino acids. Here the CDR3 DNA reads TGCAGTGCTAGACAAGACAAGAACACTGAAGCTTTCTTT. Protein: CSARQDKNTEAFF.

This clonotype was counted between two and nine times. The CDR3 is CASSLKGANVLTF. CDR3 in DNA: TGTGCCAGCAGTTTGAAAGGGGCCAACGTCCTGACTTTC. The chain combines TRBV12-3 or TRBV12-4 with TRBJ2-6; D not certain. The V gene lost 3 bases and the J gene lost 4 bases, with 4 bases spanning the gap. The CDR3 totals 13 residues.

This clonotype came up a few times. CDR3 coding DNA: TGTGCCAGCAGCTTATGGTTGGGGACTGAAGCTTTCTTT. This encodes CASSLWLGTEAFF. This chain uses TRBV7-9 with TRBJ1-1; D is undetermined. CDR3 length equals 13 residues. The germline V and J ends were trimmed by 2 bases and 5 bases, with 9 bases remaining between them. Germline lookup yields CDR1 SEHNR and CDR2 FQNEAQ (reference sequence).